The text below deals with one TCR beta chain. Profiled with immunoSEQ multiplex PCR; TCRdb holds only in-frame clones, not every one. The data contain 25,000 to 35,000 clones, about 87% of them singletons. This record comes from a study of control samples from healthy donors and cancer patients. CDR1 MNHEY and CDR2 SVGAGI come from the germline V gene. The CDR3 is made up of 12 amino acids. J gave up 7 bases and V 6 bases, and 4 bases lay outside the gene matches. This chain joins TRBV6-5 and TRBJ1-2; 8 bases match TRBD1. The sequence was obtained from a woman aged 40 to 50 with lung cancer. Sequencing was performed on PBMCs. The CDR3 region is CASRQGAGGYTF. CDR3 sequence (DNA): TGTGCCAGCAGGCAGGGGGCGGGTGGCTACACCTTC.